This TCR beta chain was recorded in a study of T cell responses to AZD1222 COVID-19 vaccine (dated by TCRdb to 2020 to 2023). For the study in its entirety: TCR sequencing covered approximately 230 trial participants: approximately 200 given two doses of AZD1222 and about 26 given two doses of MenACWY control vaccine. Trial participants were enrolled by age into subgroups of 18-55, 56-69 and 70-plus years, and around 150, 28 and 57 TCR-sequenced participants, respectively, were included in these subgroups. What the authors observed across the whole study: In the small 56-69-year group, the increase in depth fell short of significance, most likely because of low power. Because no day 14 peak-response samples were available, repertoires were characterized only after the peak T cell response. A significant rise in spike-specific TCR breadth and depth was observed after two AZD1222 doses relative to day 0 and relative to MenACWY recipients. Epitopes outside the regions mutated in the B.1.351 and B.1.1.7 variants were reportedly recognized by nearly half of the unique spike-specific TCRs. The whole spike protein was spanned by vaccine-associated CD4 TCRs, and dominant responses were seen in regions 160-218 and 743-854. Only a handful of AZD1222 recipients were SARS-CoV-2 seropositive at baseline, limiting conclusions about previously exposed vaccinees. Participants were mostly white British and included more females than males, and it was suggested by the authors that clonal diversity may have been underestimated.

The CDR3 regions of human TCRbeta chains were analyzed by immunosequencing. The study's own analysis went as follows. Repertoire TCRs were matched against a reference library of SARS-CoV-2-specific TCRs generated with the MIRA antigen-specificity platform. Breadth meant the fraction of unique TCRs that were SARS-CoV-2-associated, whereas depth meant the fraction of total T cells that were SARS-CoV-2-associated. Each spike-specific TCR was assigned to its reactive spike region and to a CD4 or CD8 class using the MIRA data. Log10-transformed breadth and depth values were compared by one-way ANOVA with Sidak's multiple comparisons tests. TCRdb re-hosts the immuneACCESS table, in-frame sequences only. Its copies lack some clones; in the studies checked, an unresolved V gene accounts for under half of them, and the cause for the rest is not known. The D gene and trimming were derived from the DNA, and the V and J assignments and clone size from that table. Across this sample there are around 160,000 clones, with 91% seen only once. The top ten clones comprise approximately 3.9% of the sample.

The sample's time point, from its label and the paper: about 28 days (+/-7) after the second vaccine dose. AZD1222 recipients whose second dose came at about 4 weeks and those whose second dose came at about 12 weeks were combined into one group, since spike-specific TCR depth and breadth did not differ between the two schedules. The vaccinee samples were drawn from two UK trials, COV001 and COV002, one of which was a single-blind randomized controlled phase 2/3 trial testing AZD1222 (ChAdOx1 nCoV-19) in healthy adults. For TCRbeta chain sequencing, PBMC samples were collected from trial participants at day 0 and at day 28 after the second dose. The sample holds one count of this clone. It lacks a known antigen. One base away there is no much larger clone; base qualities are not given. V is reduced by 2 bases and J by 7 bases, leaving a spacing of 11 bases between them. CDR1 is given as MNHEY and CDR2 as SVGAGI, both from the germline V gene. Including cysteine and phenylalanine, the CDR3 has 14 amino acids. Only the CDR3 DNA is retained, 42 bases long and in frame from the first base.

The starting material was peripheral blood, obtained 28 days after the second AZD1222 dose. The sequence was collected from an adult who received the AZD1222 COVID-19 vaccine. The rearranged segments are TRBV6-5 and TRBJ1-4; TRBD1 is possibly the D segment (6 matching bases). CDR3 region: CASSYVGAGEKLFF. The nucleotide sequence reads TGTGCCAGCAGTTACGTGGGGGCGGGTGAAAAACTGTTTTTT.